Described below is a single T cell receptor beta chain sequence and its context. Its antigen is currently unknown. The sample is drawn from a study of T-cell memory formation after mild COVID-19. Study-wide results and caveats: Whether second-wave clones peaking at day 37 were SARS-CoV-2 specific went unconfirmed. CD8+ contracting clones occupied EMRA, while CD4+ ones occupied mainly CM and EM.

Trimming left V 3 bases short and J 2 bases short, with 13 bases between. CDR3 length: 15 amino acids. Germline values: CDR1 SNHLY, CDR2 FYNNEI. One entry per CDR3 protein results from TCRdb running MiXCR on the 5' RACE reads. Altogether 110,000 to 150,000 distinct CDR3 sequences are present, roughly 13% being singletons, with the ten largest covering around 27%. Specimen: PBMCs or a T cell subset sorted from them (not recorded which). The V and J genes are TRBV2 and TRBJ2-5; TRBD2 might be the D (5 bases). This receptor was identified in an adult woman who had mild COVID-19 (a few samples of this study predate the infection). Cell type and time point are not known. DNA for the CDR3: TGTGCCAGCAGTGATTGGGAGCTGAAACAAGAGACCCAGTACTTC. This sequence encodes CASSDWELKQETQYF.